These 5 T cell receptor beta chains came from one sample sequenced in a study of Ad26.COV2.S vaccination and SARS-CoV-2 variants. The treatment was: over 15 received Ad26.COV2.S at low or high dose, single or two shots; 5 received placebo; per-sample allocation not given. It was on day 63 after the first vaccine or placebo injection that samples were taken. Produced via immunoSEQ multiplex PCR; TCRdb's table is partial and in-frame only. The data hold roughly 380,000 clones, with 87% observed a single time. The sequencing here drew on peripheral blood, taken in a trial of Ad26.COV2.S vaccine versus placebo. The source of these receptors is a person aged 18-65 years who received the Ad26.COV2.S COVID-19 vaccine or a placebo.

The rearrangement links TRBV30 to TRBJ1-2; perhaps TRBD1 as D (5 bases). The CDR3 runs 13 residues. V was trimmed by 6 bases and J by 2 bases, leaving 13 bases between them. Germline V lookup: CDR1 GTSNPN, CDR2 SVGIG (reference sequence). Here the CDR3 reads CACGDGGNYGYTF. CDR3 nucleotide sequence: TGTGCCTGCGGGGACGGAGGAAACTATGGCTACACCTTC.

The rearrangement uses TRBV7-2 and TRBJ1-2; D remains unclear. Looked up from germline, CDR1 is SGHTA and CDR2 is FQGNSA. The CDR3 runs 14 residues. V dropped 0 bases and J dropped 4 bases, with 9 bases sitting between them. CDR3 amino acids: CASSLAGKVYGYTF. The CDR3 nucleotides are TGTGCCAGCAGCTTAGCGGGAAAAGTCTATGGCTACACCTTC.

This clone was found a few times. The genes are TRBV6-5 and TRBJ1-1; 7 bases are shared with TRBD1. With V trimmed by 11 bases and J by 4 bases, 7 bases remained unmatched. The CDR3 loop spans 12 amino acids. From germline, CDR1 is MNHEY and CDR2 SVGAGI. CDR3 DNA: TGTGCCGAAGGGGGCGTAGGCACTGAAGCTTTCTTT. Its translation: CAEGGVGTEAFF.

This chain links TRBV15 with TRBJ1-1; D may be TRBD1 (5 bases). The germline gives CDR1 LNHNV, CDR2 YYDKDF (reference sequence). This CDR3 has 14 amino acids. V shed 8 bases and J shed 3 bases, with 16 bases lying between them. The CDR3 sequence: CATSRGWEDTEAFF. As DNA, the CDR3 is TGTGCCACCTCACGGGGGTGGGAGGACACTGAAGCTTTCTTT.

The chain recombines TRBV4-1 with TRBJ2-5; D unresolved. Germline-derived CDR1 and CDR2 are MGHRA and YSYEKL. Deletions cut 3 bases from V and 3 bases from J, with 5 bases between. This CDR3 contains 12 residues. The chain's CDR3 is CASSHLKETQYF. The CDR3, as DNA: TGCGCCAGCAGCCACCTAAAAGAGACCCAGTACTTC.